The 12 T cell receptor beta chains below all came from one sample that was sequenced in a study of blood T cell repertoires in COVID-19. The protocol was immunoSEQ multiplex PCR, while the TCRdb copy is restricted to in-frame clones and leaves out a portion. The data hold about 390,000 clones, with around 87% observed a single time. The specimen sequenced was PBMCs or T cells enriched from blood (not recorded which). These receptors all stem from a woman aged 50 to 65 who had recovered from COVID-19.

This chain joins TRBV7-9 and TRBJ2-5; 8 bases are a match to TRBD2. Unmatched junction bases numbered 20, after V lost 6 bases and J lost 5 bases. Germline CDR1 and CDR2: SEHNR and FQNEAQ (reference sequence). The CDR3 contains 18 residues. CDR3 DNA: TGTGCCAGCAGTTCCGGCTGGGACCGGGGGGGCCGGTTTGAGACCCAGTACTTC. It specifies CASSSGWDRGGRFETQYF.

This chain's CDR3 is CASSYRGGSYEQYF. For the CDR3, the DNA is TGTGCCAGCAGTTACAGGGGTGGGTCCTACGAGCAGTACTTC. The chain has TRBV6-5 and TRBJ2-7; D is perhaps TRBD1 (5 bases). V was cut by 2 bases and J by 1 base, with 9 bases left in between. Germline lookup yields CDR1 MNHEY and CDR2 SVGAGI. The CDR3 runs to 14 residues.

This sequence joins TRBV5-6 and TRBJ1-1, with TRBD1 identical over 7 bases. This CDR3 is 14 amino acids long. V gave up 3 bases and J gave up 4 bases; unmatched junction bases: 6. Germline values: CDR1 SGHDT, CDR2 YYEEEE. CDR3 DNA sequence: TGTGCCAGCAGCTGGAGACAGGGATTCACTGAAGCTTTCTTT. Translation: CASSWRQGFTEAFF. Drawing the rest from reference TRBV5-6 and TRBJ1-1, the complete variable domain is DAGVTQSPTHLIKTRGQQVTLRCSPKSGHDTVSWYQQALGQGPQFIFQYYEEEERQRGNFPDRFSGHQFPNYSSELNVNALLLGDSALYLCASSWRQGFTEAFFGQGTRLTVV.

The chain combines TRBV30 with TRBJ2-7; 8 bases are shared with TRBD1. After removal of 0 bases from V and 7 bases from J, the junction contained 5 bases not matched to a gene. Germline assignment: CDR1 GTSNPN and CDR2 SVGIG (reference sequence). The CDR3 extends over 13 amino acids. CDR3 nucleotides: TGTGCCTGGAGTGTACTGACAGGGGATGAGCAGTACTTC. Residues: CAWSVLTGDEQYF.

The chain is built from TRBV3-1 (or the pseudogene TRBV3-2) and TRBJ1-4; 9 nucleotides align to TRBD1. Germline values: CDR1 LGHDT, CDR2 YNNKEL (reference sequence). CDR3 size: 16 residues. The J segment lost 8 bases and the V segment lost 2 bases, leaving 9 bases of the junction unmatched. The CDR3 sequence: CASSQRNRGPREKLFF. The CDR3 DNA reads TGTGCCAGCAGCCAACGAAACAGGGGGCCAAGGGAAAAACTGTTTTTT.

The count of this clone is one. Other DNA sequences in this sample translate to the same CDR3. The chain uses TRBV7-3 and TRBJ2-2; D is uncertain. Looked up from germline, CDR1 is SGHTA and CDR2 is FQGTGA. The V gene lost 5 bases and the J gene lost 5 bases, with 9 bases spanning the gap. The length of the CDR3 is 13 residues. The CDR3 DNA reads as TGTGCCAGCAGCCCGAGTAATACCGGGGAGCTGTTTTTT. It yields the protein CASSPSNTGELFF.

The chain combines TRBV28 with TRBJ1-4; possible D gene TRBD1, 6 bases. Germline V gene sequence: CDR1 MDHEN, CDR2 SYDVKM. The V end was cut by 6 bases, the J end by 11 bases, with 22 bases between. The CDR3 runs 15 residues. CDR3 protein: CASRVETGLGAKLFF. The CDR3 nucleotides are TGTGCCAGCAGGGTCGAAACAGGGCTCGGCGCGAAACTGTTTTTT. The whole variable domain, remainder taken from reference TRBV28 and TRBJ1-4, is DVKVTQSSRYLVKRTGEKVFLECVQDMDHENMFWYRQDPGLGLRLIYFSYDVKMKEKGDIPEGYSVSREKKERFSLILESASTNQTSMYLCASRVETGLGAKLFFGSGTQLSVL.

The chain carries TRBV5-5 and TRBJ2-3; 8 nucleotides line up with TRBD2. Germline values: CDR1 SGHKS, CDR2 YYEKEE (reference sequence). CDR3 size: 15 residues. Trimming cost V 4 bases and J 6 bases; bases outside gene matches: 10. The CDR3 loop is CASSPLGRGADTQYF. CDR3 in DNA: TGTGCCAGCAGCCCCTTGGGGCGGGGGGCCGATACGCAGTATTTT.

The gene calls are TRBV6-5 and TRBJ2-2; D may be TRBD2 (5 bases). This CDR3 is built from 12 residues. Germline CDR1 and CDR2: MNHEY and SVGAGI. The germline V and J ends were trimmed by 4 bases and 7 bases, with 7 bases remaining between them. CDR3 DNA: TGTGCCAGCAGTTCGGGGTACGGGGAGCTGTTTTTT. Its protein product is CASSSGYGELFF.

CDR3 in DNA: TGTGCCAGCAGCCTCCGACAGGGGGACAGGAACACCGGGGAGCTGTTTTTT. Encoded protein: CASSLRQGDRNTGELFF. The chain combines TRBV7-6 with TRBJ2-2, with 9 bases aligning to TRBD1. Germline loops: CDR1 SGHVS, CDR2 FNYEAQ. This CDR3 contains 17 residues. Trimming cost V 5 bases and J 1 base; bases outside gene matches: 8.

V and J are TRBV10-3 and TRBJ2-3; TRBD1 matches at 7 bases. The germline V gene encodes CDR1 ENHRY and CDR2 SYGVKD. V shed 3 bases, J shed 4 bases, and the junction held 4 bases outside the gene matches. This CDR3 is 14 amino acids long. The CDR3 DNA sequence: TGTGCCATCAGTGACCGCGACAGGGCAGATACGCAGTATTTT. Encoded protein: CAISDRDRADTQYF.

The rearrangement links TRBV6-5 to TRBJ2-5, with D possibly matching TRBD2 (5 bases). Germline CDR1 reads MNHEY; CDR2 reads SVGAGI. Deletions cut 6 bases from V and 5 bases from J, with 16 bases between. The CDR3 consists of 14 residues. The CDR3 bases are TGTGCCAGCAGCCACCATAGCGACGGGGAGACCCAGTACTTC. It codes for CASSHHSDGETQYF.